Sequencing of this TCR beta chain was carried out in a study of blood T cell repertoires in COVID-19. Study context: Donors in the United States, Italy and Spain gave samples during acute or convalescent COVID-19. T cells, B-cell-depleted T cells, or PBMCs supplied cDNA or gDNA.

Enrolment of Seattle patients took place during active infection, and they were followed longitudinally. V shed 4 bases and J 9 bases; nucleotides not matched to a gene: 10. Germline-derived CDR1 and CDR2 are SGHRS and YFSETQ. CDR3 length equals 15 residues. Authors' processing steps: Reference gene primer amplification yielded estimated nucleated cell counts. Clones were read by immunoSEQ multiplex PCR, and TCRdb kept only the in-frame ones, dropping some. From that table come the V and J calls and clone size; the DNA was used to work out D and trimming. The table lists 250,000 or so clones, around 87% of them singletons.

The V and J genes are TRBV5-1 and TRBJ2-2; 9 positions agree with TRBD2. Sequencing was carried out using peripheral blood. The source of this sequence is a woman in her sixties with COVID-19, enrolled during active disease. As DNA, the CDR3 is TGCGCCAGCAGCCTAGCGGGACAGTTCCACCGGGAGCTGTTTTTT. Protein product: CASSLAGQFHRELFF.